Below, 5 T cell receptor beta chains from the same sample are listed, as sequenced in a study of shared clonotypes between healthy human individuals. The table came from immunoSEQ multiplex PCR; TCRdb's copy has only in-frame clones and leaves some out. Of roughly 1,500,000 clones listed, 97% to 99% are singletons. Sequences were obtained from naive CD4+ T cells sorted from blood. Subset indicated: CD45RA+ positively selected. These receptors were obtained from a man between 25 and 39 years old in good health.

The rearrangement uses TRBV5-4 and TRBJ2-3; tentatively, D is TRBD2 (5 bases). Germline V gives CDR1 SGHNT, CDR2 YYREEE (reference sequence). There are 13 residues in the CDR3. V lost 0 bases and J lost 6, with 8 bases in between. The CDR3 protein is CASSLAGVDTQYF. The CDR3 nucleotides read TGTGCCAGCAGCTTGGCCGGGGTGGATACGCAGTATTTT.

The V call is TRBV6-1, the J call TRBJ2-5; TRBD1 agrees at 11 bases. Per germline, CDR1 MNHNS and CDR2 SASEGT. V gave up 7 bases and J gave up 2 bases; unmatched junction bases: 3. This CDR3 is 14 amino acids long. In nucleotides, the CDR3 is TGTGCCAGCAAAAGGGACAGGGGGCAAGAGACCCAGTACTTC. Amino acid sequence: CASKRDRGQETQYF.

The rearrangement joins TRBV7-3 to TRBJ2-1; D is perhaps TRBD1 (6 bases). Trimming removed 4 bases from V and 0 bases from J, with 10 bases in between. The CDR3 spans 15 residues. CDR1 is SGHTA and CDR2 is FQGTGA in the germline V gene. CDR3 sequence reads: CASSWGLVSYNEQFF. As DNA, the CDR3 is TGTGCCAGCAGCTGGGGGCTAGTCTCCTACAATGAGCAGTTCTTC.

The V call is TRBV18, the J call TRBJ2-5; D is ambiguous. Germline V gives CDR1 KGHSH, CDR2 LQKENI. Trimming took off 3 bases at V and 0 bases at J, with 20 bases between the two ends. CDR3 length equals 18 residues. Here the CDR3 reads CASSPPRGGHAYQETQYF. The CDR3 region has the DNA TGTGCCAGCTCACCCCCGCGCGGTGGGCACGCGTACCAAGAGACCCAGTACTTC.

As DNA, the CDR3 is TGTGCCAGCAGCCCGAGCAGGTGGTTGCGTGGCTACACCTTC. Protein product: CASSPSRWLRGYTF. The V gene is TRBV6-5, the J gene TRBJ1-2; no clear D gene. V was trimmed by 6 bases and J by 7 bases, leaving 18 bases between them. CDR3 length: 14 amino acids. The germline V gene has CDR1 MNHEY and CDR2 SVGAGI.